This T cell receptor (beta chain) was recovered during a study of lymphopenia after photon versus proton radiotherapy. In this sample, this clone turned up once. Method: immunoSEQ multiplex PCR; TCRdb's copy keeps in-frame clones and lacks some. The table includes approximately 66,000 clones, around 86% detected once. CDR1 and CDR2 from the germline V gene are GTSNPN and SVGIG (reference sequence). The CDR3 contains 19 residues. V lost 3 bases and J lost 7; bases outside the gene matches: 19. This specimen consisted of peripheral blood, obtained from a patient treated with photon-based radiotherapy. The rearrangement joins TRBV30 to TRBJ1-6; 9 bases map to TRBD1. This sequence originates from a man in his forties with gastric cancer. The chain's CDR3 is CAWSPTGTGISEGNSPLHF. CDR3 sequence (DNA): TGTGCCTGGAGCCCGACCGGGACAGGGATTTCCGAGGGGAATTCACCCCTCCACTTT.